This entry concerns a single T cell receptor beta chain. The CDR3 contains 16 residues. V was cut by 3 bases and J by 0 bases, with 12 bases left in between. Germline V gene lookup returns CDR1 LNHDA and CDR2 SQIVND (reference sequence). The data derive from a study of blood T cell repertoires in COVID-19. Across the whole study: Sites in the United States, Italy and Spain provided acute and convalescent COVID-19 samples. PBMCs, B-cell-depleted T cells, or T cells were the source of the cDNA or gDNA that made up the material.

Authors' analysis steps: Estimation of nucleated cell counts was performed using reference gene primer amplification. Produced via immunoSEQ multiplex PCR; TCRdb's table is partial and in-frame only. That table furnishes V, J and clone size, whereas the DNA furnished D and trimming. Of about 180,000 clones in the sample, 90% were seen once. This clonotype was sampled from a man aged 45-65 years with acute or convalescent COVID-19. The sample taken for sequencing was peripheral blood. The chain employs TRBV19 and TRBJ1-3; weak D call: TRBD1 (5 bases). CDR3 bases: TGTGCCAGTAGTATCGACAGTTACGCCTCTGGAAACACCATATATTTT. It translates to CASSIDSYASGNTIYF.